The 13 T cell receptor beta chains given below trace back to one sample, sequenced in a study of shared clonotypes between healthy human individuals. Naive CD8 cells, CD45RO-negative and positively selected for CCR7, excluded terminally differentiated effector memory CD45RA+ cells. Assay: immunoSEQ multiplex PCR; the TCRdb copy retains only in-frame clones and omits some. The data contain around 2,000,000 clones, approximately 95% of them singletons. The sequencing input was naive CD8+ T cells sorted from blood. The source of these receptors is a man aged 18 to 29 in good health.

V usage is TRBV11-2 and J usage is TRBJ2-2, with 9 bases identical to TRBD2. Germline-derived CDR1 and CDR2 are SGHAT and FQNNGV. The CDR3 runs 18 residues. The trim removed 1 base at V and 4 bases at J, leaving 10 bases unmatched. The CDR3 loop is CASSLGVVSGGPTGELFF. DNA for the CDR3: TGTGCCAGCAGCTTAGGTGTCGTTAGCGGGGGACCCACCGGGGAGCTGTTTTTT. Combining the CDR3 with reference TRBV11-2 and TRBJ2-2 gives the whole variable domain EAGVAQSPRYKIIEKRQSVAFWCNPISGHATLYWYQQILGQGPKLLIQFQNNGVVDDSQLPKDRFSAERLKGVDSTLKIQPAKLEDSAVYLCASSLGVVSGGPTGELFFGEGSRLTVL.

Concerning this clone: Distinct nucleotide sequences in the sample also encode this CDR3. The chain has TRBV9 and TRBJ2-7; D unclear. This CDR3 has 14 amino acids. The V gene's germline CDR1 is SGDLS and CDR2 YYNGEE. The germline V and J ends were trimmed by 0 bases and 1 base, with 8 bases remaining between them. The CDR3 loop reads CASSVADSSYEQYF. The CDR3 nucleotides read TGTGCCAGCAGCGTAGCCGACTCTTCCTACGAGCAGTACTTC.

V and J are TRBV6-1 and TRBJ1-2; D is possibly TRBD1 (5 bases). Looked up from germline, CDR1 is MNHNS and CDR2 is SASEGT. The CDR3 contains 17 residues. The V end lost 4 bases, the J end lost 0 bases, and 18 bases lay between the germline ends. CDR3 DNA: TGTGCCAGCAGTGGGGGAGGGGAGGGGAGGTCTAACTATGGCTACACCTTC. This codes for CASSGGGEGRSNYGYTF.

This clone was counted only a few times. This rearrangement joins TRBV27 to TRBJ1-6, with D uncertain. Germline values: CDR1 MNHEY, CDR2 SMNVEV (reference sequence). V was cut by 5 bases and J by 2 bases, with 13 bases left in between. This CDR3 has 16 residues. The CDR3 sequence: CASSRVGTAYNSPLHF. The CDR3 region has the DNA TGTGCCAGCAGTCGGGTTGGCACAGCCTATAATTCACCCCTCCACTTT.

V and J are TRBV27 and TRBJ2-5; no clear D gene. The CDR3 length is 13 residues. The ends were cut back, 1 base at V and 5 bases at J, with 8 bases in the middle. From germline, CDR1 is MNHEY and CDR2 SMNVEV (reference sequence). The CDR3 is CASSLWSGETQYF. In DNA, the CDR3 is TGTGCCAGCAGTTTATGGTCCGGGGAGACCCAGTACTTC.

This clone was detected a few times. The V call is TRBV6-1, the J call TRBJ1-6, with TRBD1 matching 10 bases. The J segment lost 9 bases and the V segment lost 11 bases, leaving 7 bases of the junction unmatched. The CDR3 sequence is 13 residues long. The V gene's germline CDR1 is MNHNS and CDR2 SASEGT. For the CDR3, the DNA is TGTGCCGGGCGAGGACAGGGGGTTTCACCCCTCCACTTT. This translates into CAGRGQGVSPLHF.

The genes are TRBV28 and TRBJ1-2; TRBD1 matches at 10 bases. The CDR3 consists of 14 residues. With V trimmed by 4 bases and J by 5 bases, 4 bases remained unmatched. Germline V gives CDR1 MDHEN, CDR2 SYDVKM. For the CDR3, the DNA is TGTGCCAGCAGTTACCCGGGACAGGGGTATGGCTACACCTTC. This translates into CASSYPGQGYGYTF.

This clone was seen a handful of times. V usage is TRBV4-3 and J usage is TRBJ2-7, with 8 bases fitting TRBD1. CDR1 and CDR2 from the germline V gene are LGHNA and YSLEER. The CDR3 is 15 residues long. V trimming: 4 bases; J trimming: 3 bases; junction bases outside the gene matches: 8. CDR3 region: CASSPADRAGYEQYF. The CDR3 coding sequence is TGCGCCAGCAGCCCCGCGGACAGGGCAGGCTACGAGCAGTACTTC.

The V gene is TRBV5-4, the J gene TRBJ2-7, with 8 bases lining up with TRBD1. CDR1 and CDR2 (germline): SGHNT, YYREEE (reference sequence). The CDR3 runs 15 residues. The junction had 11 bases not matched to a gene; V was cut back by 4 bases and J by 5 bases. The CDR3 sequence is CASSPPGQGRDEQYF. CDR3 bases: TGTGCCAGCAGCCCCCCAGGACAGGGTCGGGACGAGCAGTACTTC.

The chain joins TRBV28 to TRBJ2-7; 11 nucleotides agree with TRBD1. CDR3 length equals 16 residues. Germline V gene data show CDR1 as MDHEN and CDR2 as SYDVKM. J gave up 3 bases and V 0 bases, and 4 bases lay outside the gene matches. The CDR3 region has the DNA TGTGCCAGCAGTTTATGGGGACAGGGGGGGGACTACGAGCAGTACTTC. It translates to CASSLWGQGGDYEQYF.

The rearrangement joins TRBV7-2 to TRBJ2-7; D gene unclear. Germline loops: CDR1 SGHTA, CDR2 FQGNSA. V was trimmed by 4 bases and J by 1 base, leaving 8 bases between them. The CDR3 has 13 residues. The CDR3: CASSSFPSYEQYF. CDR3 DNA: TGTGCCAGCAGCTCCTTCCCTTCCTACGAGCAGTACTTC. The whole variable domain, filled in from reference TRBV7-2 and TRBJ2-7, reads GAGVSQSPSNKVTEKGKDVELRCDPISGHTALYWYRQSLGQGLEFLIYFQGNSAPDKSGLPSDRFSAERTGGSVSTLTIQRTQQEDSAVYLCASSSFPSYEQYFGPGTRLTVT.

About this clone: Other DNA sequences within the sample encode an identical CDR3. In nucleotides, the CDR3 is TGTGCCAGCAGTTACCGGGCGGGCACTGAAGCTTTCTTT. Translating gives CASSYRAGTEAFF. The chain employs TRBV6-5 and TRBJ1-1; D not certain. CDR1 is MNHEY, CDR2 SVGAGI, per germline. With 2 bases removed from V and 4 bases from J, the gap between germline ends came to 8 bases. The CDR3 covers 13 residues.

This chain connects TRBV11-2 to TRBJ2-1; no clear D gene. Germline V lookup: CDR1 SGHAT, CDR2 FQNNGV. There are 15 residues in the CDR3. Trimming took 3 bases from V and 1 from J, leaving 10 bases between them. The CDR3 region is CASSFLRGSYNEQFF. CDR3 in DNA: TGTGCCAGCAGCTTCCTTCGCGGATCCTACAATGAGCAGTTCTTC. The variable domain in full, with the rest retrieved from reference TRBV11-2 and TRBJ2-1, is EAGVAQSPRYKIIEKRQSVAFWCNPISGHATLYWYQQILGQGPKLLIQFQNNGVVDDSQLPKDRFSAERLKGVDSTLKIQPAKLEDSAVYLCASSFLRGSYNEQFFGPGTRLTVL.